This TCR beta chain was captured in a study of T cell repertoires in aging, cancer and after chemotherapy. Study information: Pre- and post-chemotherapy samples were paired from glioblastoma patients treated with temozolomide-based therapy. General study findings and limits: In cancer patients, declining TCR diversity with age involved lost richness and lost evenness. Age-matched healthy donors had significantly more diverse, less clonal blood TCR repertoires than untreated cancer patients.

Rearranged V-D-J TRB sequences were amplified with a mixed TRB-A/B primer pool. One entry per CDR3 protein results from TCRdb running MiXCR on the multiplex PCR reads. Of about 5,100 distinct CDR3 sequences detected, 25% to 30% appear once; the ten largest clones hold approximately 12%. On this clonotype itself: What it binds is not known.

With V trimmed by 5 bases and J by 2 bases, 7 bases remained unmatched. CDR1 and CDR2 from the germline V gene are MDHEN and SYDVKM. The CDR3 has 15 amino acids. TCR beta rearrangements were amplified from peripheral blood genomic DNA. V and J are TRBV28 and TRBJ2-7; 9 nucleotides line up with TRBD1. The TCR originated in a human donor with a solid tumor. The specimen was blood. As DNA, the CDR3 is TGTGCCAGCAGTCGGGGACAGGGATCGACCTACGAGCAGTACTTC. Encoded protein: CASSRGQGSTYEQYF.